Below, one T cell receptor beta chain is given with its context. What it binds is unknown. Libraries were prepared by immunoSEQ multiplex PCR; TCRdb keeps only in-frame clonotypes and omits some of them. The table includes some 80,000 clones, less than 85% detected once. The source of the sample is a study of radiotherapy plus CTLA-4 blockade in lung cancer. Across the study: Of the patients, about 19% showed objective responses and roughly 30% attained disease control. Study results and caveats: Reports state that early shifts in blood T cell clones, with interferon-beta, best predicted response.

Chemo-refractory metastatic non-small-cell lung cancer patients underwent focal radiation alongside CTLA-4 blockade with ipilimumab. The length of the CDR3 is 15 residues. The V gene's germline CDR1 is SNHLY and CDR2 FYNNEI. Trimming left V 6 bases short and J 6 bases short, with 17 bases between. The chain uses TRBV2 and TRBJ1-4; TRBD1 might be the D (6 bases). The sequence derives from a human donor with non-small cell lung cancer who had stable disease on radiotherapy plus ipilimumab. The sample consisted of peripheral blood, taken from a patient treated with radiotherapy plus ipilimumab. The CDR3: CASSDPWGPDEKLFF. The CDR3 nucleotides read TGTGCCAGCAGCGACCCTTGGGGGCCTGATGAAAAACTGTTTTTT.